The 19 T cell receptor beta chains presented below share a single source sample, sequenced in a study of cytomegalovirus exposure and HLA in healthy donors. PCR was performed using 60 Vbeta and 13 Jbeta primers. Only in-frame clones appear in the TCRdb table, and some are missing; sequencing was by immunoSEQ multiplex PCR. Counted here are some 150,000 clones, roughly two thirds occurring once; the ten biggest clones make up around 15%. The sample taken for sequencing was PBMCs. The receptors derive from a human donor in good health.

V is TRBV6-1 and J is TRBJ2-7, with 7 bases aligning to TRBD1. The germline gives CDR1 MNHNS, CDR2 SASEGT. There are 14 residues in the CDR3. The trim removed 1 base at V and 3 bases at J, leaving 3 bases unmatched. The CDR3 loop is CASSEVWDSYEQYF. CDR3 in DNA: TGTGCCAGCAGTGAAGTGTGGGACAGCTACGAGCAGTACTTC.

This clone was observed once. CDR3 loop: CASSLGGEAHQPQHF. DNA for the CDR3: TGTGCCAGCAGCTTGGGGGGGGAGGCGCATCAGCCCCAGCATTTT. The chain recombines TRBV7-2 with TRBJ1-5, with D possibly being TRBD1 (5 bases). Trimming left V 3 bases short and J 5 bases short, with 14 bases between. The germline gives CDR1 SGHTA, CDR2 FQGNSA. The CDR3 has 15 amino acids.

The chain joins TRBV11-2 to TRBJ2-2; TRBD2 agrees at 7 bases. CDR3 size: 16 residues. Trimming cost V 3 bases and J 1 base; bases outside gene matches: 5. Germline CDR1 is SGHAT and CDR2 is FQNNGV. CDR3 DNA: TGTGCCAGCAGCTTGGCCGGGGGGTGGAACACCGGGGAGCTGTTTTTT. Protein product: CASSLAGGWNTGELFF.

This sequence joins TRBV6-5 and TRBJ2-1; D possibly corresponds to TRBD2 (6 bases). From germline, CDR1 is MNHEY and CDR2 SVGAGI. The CDR3 contains 15 residues. V lost 7 bases and J lost 0, with 13 bases in between. CDR3 in amino acids: CASNRGSYSYNEQFF. DNA for the CDR3: TGTGCCAGCAATCGGGGGAGCTACTCCTACAATGAGCAGTTCTTC.

This clone was recorded a few times. V gene TRBV20-1 combines with J gene TRBJ2-5; no reliable D call. Germline lookup yields CDR1 DFQATT and CDR2 SNEGSKA (reference sequence). The CDR3 loop spans 11 amino acids. Trimming stripped 8 bases from V and 5 bases from J, with 12 bases between. The DNA for the CDR3 is TGCAGTCCGCTTGAGAGGGAGACCCAGTACTTC. This translates into CSPLERETQYF.

The rearrangement links TRBV18 to TRBJ2-7; the D gene is possibly TRBD2 (6 bases). CDR3 size: 13 residues. Per germline, CDR1 KGHSH and CDR2 LQKENI. With 1 base removed from V and 9 bases from J, the gap between germline ends came to 13 bases. The CDR3 region is CASSPQGRRGQYF. CDR3 bases: TGTGCCAGCTCACCACAAGGCAGGAGGGGGCAGTACTTC.

The rearrangement links TRBV27 to TRBJ2-7; no firm D call. The CDR3 sequence is 12 residues long. From germline, CDR1 is MNHEY and CDR2 SMNVEV (reference sequence). V was cut by 7 bases and J by 5 bases, with 12 bases left in between. The CDR3 loop reads CASTSPRNEQYF. CDR3 sequence (DNA): TGTGCCAGCACCTCCCCGAGGAACGAGCAGTACTTC.

This chain links TRBV7-9 with TRBJ2-7, with 8 bases fitting TRBD1. The ends lost 5 bases at V and 5 bases at J; junction bases unmatched: 14. Germline lookup yields CDR1 SEHNR and CDR2 FQNEAQ (reference sequence). The length of the CDR3 is 16 residues. The CDR3 loop is CASSPHRGSDVDEQYF. In DNA, the CDR3 is TGTGCCAGCAGCCCACACAGGGGGAGCGACGTGGACGAGCAGTACTTC. The complete variable domain, with remaining parts taken from reference TRBV7-9 and TRBJ2-7, reads DTGVSQNPRHKITKRGQNVTFRCDPISEHNRLYWYRQTLGQGPEFLTYFQNEAQLEKSRLLSDRFSAERPKGSFSTLEIQRTEQGDSAMYLCASSPHRGSDVDEQYFGPGTRLTVT.

The chain combines TRBV9 with TRBJ2-2; tentatively, D is TRBD2 (6 bases). The germline gives CDR1 SGDLS, CDR2 YYNGEE. The CDR3 consists of 17 residues. V dropped 4 bases and J dropped 7 bases, with 23 bases sitting between them. DNA for the CDR3: TGTGCCAGCAGCCCGCGGGACGGCCGAGGGGTAGGCGGGGAGCTGTTTTTT. Translation: CASSPRDGRGVGGELFF.

The chain employs TRBV2 and TRBJ1-2, with 7 bases identical to TRBD1. Germline assignment: CDR1 SNHLY and CDR2 FYNNEI. V was pared by 1 base and J by 4 bases, with 3 bases of the junction left unmatched. The CDR3 runs 14 residues. The CDR3 loop is CASSEEGAGYGYTF. The CDR3 DNA is TGTGCCAGCAGTGAAGAGGGGGCAGGCTATGGCTACACCTTC.

This clone came up once. The V call is TRBV5-1, the J call TRBJ2-7; 11 bases line up with TRBD2. J gave up 2 bases and V 4 bases, and 2 bases lay outside the gene matches. The CDR3 is 14 residues long. In germline, CDR1 is SGHRS, CDR2 YFSETQ. The CDR3 loop reads CASSPSGRTYEQYF. CDR3 sequence (DNA): TGCGCCAGCAGCCCTAGCGGGAGGACCTACGAGCAGTACTTC.

In this sample, this clone turned up once. The CDR3 region is CASSSNRVPPDTQYF. The CDR3 nucleotides are TGCGCCAGCAGCTCTAACAGGGTCCCTCCCGATACGCAGTATTTT. This chain joins TRBV5-1 and TRBJ2-3; a possible D gene is TRBD1 (6 bases). There are 15 residues in the CDR3. CDR1 and CDR2 (germline): SGHRS, YFSETQ. The V end was cut by 3 bases, the J end by 6 bases, with 17 bases between.

This clone was seen only a few times. The chain employs TRBV7-9 and TRBJ1-5; maybe TRBD1 (5 bases). Between the trimmed V and J ends, which lost 1 base and 4 bases, there was a span of 11 bases. Germline CDR1 is SEHNR and CDR2 is FQNEAQ (reference sequence). The CDR3 runs to 15 residues. The CDR3 sequence: CASSLVQGRNQPQHF. CDR3 sequence (DNA): TGTGCCAGCAGCTTAGTCCAGGGTCGTAATCAGCCCCAGCATTTT.

This clone was counted a single time. The chain carries TRBV7-9 and TRBJ1-4; the D is unclear. CDR1 SEHNR and CDR2 FQNEAQ come from the germline V gene (reference sequence). CDR3 length: 13 amino acids. Trimming pared 10 bases from V and 5 bases from J, leaving 14 bases between. As DNA, the CDR3 is TGTGCCATCCAGGCCCGAGGGAATGAAAAACTGTTTTTT. Its translation is CAIQARGNEKLFF.

The chain combines TRBV2 with TRBJ1-4; 8 positions match TRBD1. CDR3 length: 15 residues. Germline CDR1 and CDR2: SNHLY and FYNNEI. With 7 bases clipped from V and 4 bases from J, the junction kept 8 bases outside the gene matches. The CDR3 region has the DNA TGTGCCAGCACCCTAAGGACAGGGTTTAATGAAAAACTGTTTTTT. Its protein product is CASTLRTGFNEKLFF.

This chain joins TRBV5-1 and TRBJ2-5, with 11 positions matching TRBD2. V was clipped by 1 base and J by 2 bases; unmatched bases: 4. CDR1 and CDR2 (germline): SGHRS, YFSETQ. CDR3 length equals 16 residues. CDR3 in DNA: TGCGCCAGCAGCTTGCCCCTAGCGGGAGGTCAAGAGACCCAGTACTTC. Encoded protein: CASSLPLAGGQETQYF.

This rearrangement joins TRBV29-1 to TRBJ2-1; TRBD1 might be the D (5 bases). The germline CDR1 and CDR2 sequences are SQVTM and ANQGSEA. The CDR3 loop spans 12 amino acids. The V end was cut by 0 bases, the J end by 8 bases, with 8 bases between. The CDR3 DNA is TGCAGCGTTGAAGAATCCAGGGATGAGCAGTTCTTC. It is translated as CSVEESRDEQFF.

This clone was found a few times. The V and J genes are TRBV7-9 and TRBJ2-7; 7 bases line up with TRBD1. The germline V gene encodes CDR1 SEHNR and CDR2 FQNEAQ (reference sequence). The CDR3 is 15 residues long. The junction had 7 bases not matched to a gene; V was cut back by 2 bases and J by 3 bases. CDR3 DNA: TGTGCCAGCAGCTTACGGGACAGTCAAGGCTACGAGCAGTACTTC. Translating it yields CASSLRDSQGYEQYF.

V usage is TRBV10-3 and J usage is TRBJ2-3; the D gene is possibly TRBD2 (6 bases). CDR1 and CDR2 (germline): ENHRY, SYGVKD. The CDR3 length is 15 residues. The germline V and J ends were trimmed by 3 bases and 6 bases, with 16 bases remaining between them. The CDR3 is CAISDGGRPPDTQYF. CDR3 nucleotide sequence: TGTGCCATCAGTGATGGTGGGAGGCCCCCCGATACGCAGTATTTT.